These 8 T cell receptor beta chains were all obtained from the same sample, sequenced in a study of blood T cell repertoires in COVID-19. The assay was immunoSEQ multiplex PCR, and TCRdb's table has in-frame clones only and misses some. The table lists 200,000 to 300,000 clones, approximately 82% of them singletons. Specimen: peripheral blood. The source of these receptors is a man in his forties who had recovered from COVID-19.

This clone was picked up one time. The chain recombines TRBV5-4 with TRBJ2-2; 9 bases are a match to TRBD1. The CDR3 loop spans 15 amino acids. The trim removed 4 bases at V and 5 bases at J, leaving 6 bases unmatched. The germline V gene encodes CDR1 SGHNT and CDR2 YYREEE (reference sequence). Here the CDR3 reads CASSPWTGETGELFF. For the CDR3, the DNA is TGTGCCAGCAGCCCCTGGACAGGGGAAACCGGGGAGCTGTTTTTT.

This clone was observed once. The chain couples TRBV12-3 or TRBV12-4 to TRBJ2-7, with 8 bases lining up with TRBD1. J gave up 2 bases and V 6 bases, and 3 bases lay outside the gene matches. This CDR3 region has 13 residues. The CDR3 reads CASSQGQAYEQYF. The CDR3 DNA sequence: TGTGCCAGCAGCCAGGGACAGGCCTACGAGCAGTACTTC.

The chain uses TRBV29-1 and TRBJ2-5; 12 bases line up with TRBD2. The CDR3 has 12 residues. The germline gives CDR1 SQVTM, CDR2 ANQGSEA. V lost 7 bases to trimming and J lost 5 bases; unmatched junction nucleotides: 2. In DNA, the CDR3 is TGCAGCGGGACTAGCGGGACGGAGACCCAGTACTTC. Encoded protein: CSGTSGTETQYF. Full variable domain (missing parts from reference TRBV29-1 and TRBJ2-5): SAVISQKPSRDICQRGTSLTIQCQVDSQVTMMFWYRQQPGQSLTLIATANQGSEATYESGFVIDKFPISRPNLTFSTLTVSNMSPEDSSIYLCSGTSGTETQYFGPGTRLLVL.

The CDR3 spells CASSPLEGAKDTQYF. DNA of the CDR3: TGCGCCAGCAGCCCCCTGGAGGGGGCGAAAGATACGCAGTATTTT. V gene TRBV4-1 combines with J gene TRBJ2-3, with D perhaps matching TRBD1 (7 bases). The length of the CDR3 is 15 residues. Trimming pared 4 bases from V and 5 bases from J, leaving 16 bases between. In germline, CDR1 is MGHRA, CDR2 YSYEKL.

The V and J genes are TRBV18 and TRBJ2-2; D is unresolved. The CDR3 contains 12 residues. Trimming removed 2 bases at V and 5 bases at J, with 3 bases between. Germline-derived CDR1 and CDR2 are KGHSH and LQKENI. CDR3 DNA sequence: TGTGCCAGCTCACCAATAACCGGGGAGCTGTTTTTT. Protein sequence: CASSPITGELFF.

The CDR3 DNA reads TGTGCCAGCAGCTCAAAGGGGGTCGGTGGTGAGGACATTCAGTACTTC. It yields the protein CASSSKGVGGEDIQYF. The chain combines TRBV7-2 with TRBJ2-4; tentative D call: TRBD1 (6 bases). The CDR3 is 16 amino acids. Looked up from germline, CDR1 is SGHTA and CDR2 is FQGNSA. The V gene lost 4 bases and the J gene lost 8 bases, with 21 bases spanning the gap.

This clone was observed once. The genes are TRBV18 and TRBJ1-2; 12 nucleotides match TRBD1. The trim removed 3 bases at V and 0 bases at J, leaving 11 bases unmatched. The CDR3 is 19 residues long. Germline V lookup: CDR1 KGHSH, CDR2 LQKENI. CDR3 nucleotide sequence: TGTGCCAGCTCACCGATGAGGGACAGGGGGCATGGGGCTAACTATGGCTACACCTTC. Translated, it gives CASSPMRDRGHGANYGYTF. The variable domain in full, with the rest retrieved from reference TRBV18 and TRBJ1-2, is NAGVMQNPRHLVRRRGQEARLRCSPMKGHSHVYWYRQLPEEGLKFMVYLQKENIIDESGMPKERFSAEFPKEGPSILRIQQVVRGDSAAYFCASSPMRDRGHGANYGYTFGSGTRLTVV.

This rearrangement joins TRBV5-1 to TRBJ2-3; tentative D call: TRBD1 (5 bases). Germline CDR1 reads SGHRS; CDR2 reads YFSETQ. CDR3 length equals 11 residues. Trimming removed 0 bases from V and 10 bases from J, with 6 bases in between. As DNA, the CDR3 is TGCGCCAGCAGCTTGGAAGGGGCGCAGTATTTT. As protein: CASSLEGAQYF.